The TCR beta chain described here comes from a study of cytomegalovirus exposure and HLA in healthy donors (TCRdb year 2017). Describing the broader study: An earlier analysis of approximately 640 of the donors reported more than 250 Gb of sequence data and 117 million unique TCR beta sequences from 150 million to 200 million T cells. An early release covering roughly 600 HLA-typed donors comprised about 300 gigabases of sequencing data and around 86 million unique TCR sequences. Among the roughly 400 genotyped donors, 75% to 90% belonged to the genetic ancestry cluster associated with self-reported Caucasian donors. The study was designed to test whether signatures of past pathogen exposure could be identified by cataloging public T cell receptors. The study used immunosequencing to profile the T cell repertoires of more than 650 subjects and linked those repertoires to cytomegalovirus serostatus. A separate validation cohort of more than 100 different subjects was used in addition to the 666-subject first cohort. High-throughput TCR immunosequencing, statistical association of individual TCRs with disease status, and machine learning were combined to predict cytomegalovirus infection status. A later analysis re-analyzed previously published TCR beta repertoires from several hundred donors and added high-resolution HLA genotyping to study TCR occurrence patterns. Rather than using new phenotypic data, the later analysis identified candidate immune exposures from TCR beta sequences and from how often those sequences occurred across donors. In an earlier analysis of roughly 580 of the donors, high-throughput TCR beta sequencing was used to judge whether each TCR beta V gene segment behaved as functional or pseudogenic. Alongside the repertoire data, information on donor age, sex, ethnicity and CMV serostatus was compiled. A later genetic analysis used genome-wide SNP genotypes for about three fifths of the roughly 700 donors, treating that subset as a discovery cohort. Every repertoire in the discovery cohort had been generated on one and the same sequencing platform. HLA typing included class I and class II loci at four-digit resolution. The number of donors typed differed by locus, with 629-630 for A, B, C, DRB1 and DQB1, around 560 for DQA1, 600 to 610 for DPA1, and approximately 470 for DPB1. Because of strong linkage in the cohort, four to six DR-DQ haplotypes were treated as single units for association and clustering. Across roughly 420 genotyped donors of the cohort, an average of approximately 220,000 unique TCR beta nucleotide sequences per donor were sequenced, and approximately 17% of those sequences were non-productive.

The CDR3 starts with the cysteine, ends with the phenylalanine, and has 14 residues. Just the 42-base CDR3 DNA is kept, in frame starting at base 1. From the germline V gene, CDR1 is MRHNA and CDR2 is SNTAGT. V loses 7 bases of germline sequence and J loses 2 bases, and the interval between the two ends is 15 bases. What the study reported, not specific to this receptor: The study listed 150 to 200 TCR beta chains as associated with cytomegalovirus. Presence/absence analyses assumed roughly uniform sequencing depth across donors, an assumption that may not hold. An association between a missense DCLRE1C variant and V-gene and J-gene trimming of TCR beta chains was found in a later genetic analysis and replicated in an independent cohort. Immune exposure information for the cohort was limited to CMV serostatus. A further reported finding was that TCR beta sequences accurately predicted the HLA-A and HLA-B alleles for most subjects in the first cohort. A cluster of highly shared sequence variants was judged likely to represent a technical artifact of the sequencing pipeline. In vitro tests confirmed that a few of the cytomegalovirus-associated TCR beta chains recognize cytomegalovirus antigens. A later analysis found that HLA-associated TCR beta chains were more clonally expanded and had lower generation probabilities than equally common non-associated chains. A later analysis found that TCR association rates varied across HLA loci, with DRB1 alleles showing the most associated TCRs and HLA-C alleles the fewest. An earlier analysis of approximately 570 of the donors showed that most TCR beta V segments appeared in productive rearrangements either about 87% or about 30% of the time, which broadly matched IMGT annotations. The classifier was reported to diagnose cytomegalovirus status with high specificity and sensitivity in both the original cohort and the validation cohort. The authors suggested that the approach could potentially be extended to other disease states and immunological phenotypes. Because HLA typing was missing for some donors at each locus, association tests included only the typed subset. Some 16 rarely observed V segments, including chromosome 9 orphons, were excluded from the earlier analysis of about 500 of the donors because counts were too low. According to a later genetic analysis, donors in an Asian-associated ancestry cluster had fewer N-insertions in productive TCRs than the approximately 670-donor mean. When HLA alleles, especially DR and DQ, strongly co-occurred, TCR associations were difficult to assign to individual alleles. In a later analysis, several top co-occurrence clusters were reported to appear linked to parvovirus B19, influenza, CMV and Epstein-Barr virus. Across donors, most TCR sequences were observed very rarely, whereas some public TCRs were present in many individuals. In this cohort, only TCR beta chains were sequenced, and detectable features were limited by the absence of alpha or paired-chain data. Some IMGT-functional V segments, including TRBV6-2 and TRBV6-3, could not be distinguished by the 87-base-pair reads and were therefore excluded. According to a later analysis, most CMV-associated TCR beta chains appeared to be HLA-restricted, and the HLA associations seemed to be driven largely by CMV exposure. Linkage disequilibrium might explain the correlated functional status among segregating V segments, but an unknown experimental factor could not be ruled out. Specific HLA alleles were associated with 15,000 to 20,000 TCR beta sequences at a false discovery rate of 0.05 in a later analysis.

On this clone: Its cognate antigen has yet to be identified. Base qualities are missing; no much larger clone stands one base away.

Library prep was done by the immunoSEQ multiplex PCR assay. The multiplex PCR relied on a mix of 60 forward primers for TCR Vbeta segments and 13 reverse primers for TCR Jbeta segments. Amplification of the CDR3 region of rearranged TCR beta genes was performed with a multiplex PCR assay on genomic DNA. On the Illumina HiSeq System, the amplified TCR beta libraries were sequenced as 87-base-pair reads. The paper's data handling went like this. Across the 700 or so repertoires, a later analysis counted approximately 83 million unique TCR beta chains, approximately 12 million of which were shared by at least two donors. To remove PCR and sequencing errors, raw reads were error-corrected and collapsed into unique sequences using a nearest-neighbor algorithm that merged closely related sequences. To assign V, D and J gene segments, CDR3 sequences were aligned to IMGT reference sequences. For a sequence to be retained, a match of at least six nucleotides was required to both a V gene segment and a J gene segment. Rearrangements were classified as productive when the CDR3 lacked stop codons and remained in frame with V and J, and all other rearrangements were classified as non-productive. Following IMGT convention, CDR3 was defined as the stretch from the second conserved V-encoded cysteine up to the conserved J-encoded phenylalanine. Sequences without an unambiguous match to a single V gene segment were excluded from the earlier analysis of a few hundred of the donors. An earlier analysis of 450 to 650 of the donors called V segments functional above 56.7% productive rearrangements and segregating when the between-donor standard deviation exceeded 5%. A statistical classification framework was built for diagnosing cytomegalovirus status from the catalog of TCR beta chain sequences. A later analysis assigned V and J genes by comparing TCR nucleotide sequences with IMGT/GENE-DB human TR gene sequences. The TCRdist pipeline was used in a later analysis to assign CDR3 sequences and most-parsimonious VDJ recombination scenarios. In a later analysis, each TCR beta chain was defined by its CDR3 amino acid sequence together with its V-gene family, and reads lacking a unique V-gene family were excluded. To address suspected cross-contamination and a sequencing artifact, a later analysis removed around 590 highly shared, low-generation-probability nucleotide sequences. In a later analysis, a clonal expansion index was calculated for each public chain from normalized within-repertoire ranks of inferred template counts. Generation probabilities in a later analysis came from a VDJ recombination model fitted to out-of-frame rearrangements, and those results were checked against IGoR. In a later analysis, TCR-TCR, TCR-HLA and TCR-CMV co-occurrence was scored with hypergeometric tests, and a repertoire-size bias correction was applied to TCR pairs. To estimate false discovery rates, a later analysis permuted the HLA or CMV assignments 20 times. A later analysis grouped co-occurring TCRs with DBSCAN, adding TCRdist sequence similarity when clustering within HLA-allele-positive subsets. Repertoires with fewer than 30,000 or more than 120,000 public chains were left out of co-occurrence clustering, as were about 5 repertoires with anomalous nucleotide sharing. Imported from immuneACCESS, the table was reduced by TCRdb to in-frame sequences with V and J called. These copies leave out some clones; in studies compared against another copy, an unresolved V gene accounts for under half, and the cause of the remainder is not known. V and J calls and clone size are given by that table; D and trimming were obtained from the DNA. The sample includes 100,000 to 150,000 clones, with approximately 74% observed a single time. The ten largest clones represent roughly 7.5% of the sample.

In total, around 600 healthy bone marrow donors made up the cohort. At the time of sampling, every cohort member was nominally healthy, though immune exposures that went unrecorded were likely present. The donor tested CMV seronegative, placing the donor among the 350 or so seronegative members of the cohort. A peripheral blood sample was provided by each donor, and peripheral blood mononuclear cells were used for TCR beta sequencing. Genomic DNA extraction from the blood cell samples was performed with the Qiagen DNeasy Blood Extraction Kit. Sequencing was performed on PBMCs. This chain joins TRBV6-4 to TRBJ2-7, with TRBD1 perhaps the D gene, on 6 matching bases. This TCR derives from a male donor in good health and CMV-seronegative. The nucleotides are TGTGCCAGCACCTCCACAGGGAAACCCTACGAGCAGTACTTC. Its coded protein is CASTSTGKPYEQYF.